One sample yielded the 29 T cell receptor beta chains listed below, sequenced in a study of blood T cell repertoires in COVID-19. Some clones are missing from TCRdb's copy, which holds only in-frame ones; the method was immunoSEQ multiplex PCR. The table has 440,000 or so clones, approximately 90% seen once. The sequenced sample was peripheral blood. The receptors shown here come from a woman between 35 and 50 years old with COVID-19, enrolled during active disease.

The chain joins TRBV27 to TRBJ2-7, with a tentative D call TRBD2 (5 bases). The CDR3 sequence is 16 residues long. The germline CDR1 and CDR2 sequences are MNHEY and SMNVEV (reference sequence). V was pared by 0 bases and J by 3 bases, with 15 bases between. DNA for the CDR3: TGTGCCAGCAGTTTATCGATGGGCCCGAGGGTCTACGAGCAGTACTTC. Encoded protein: CASSLSMGPRVYEQYF.

The V gene is TRBV19, the J gene TRBJ2-2; a weak D match, TRBD2 (6 bases). V lost 7 bases and J lost 6, with 18 bases in between. CDR1 is LNHDA, CDR2 SQIVND, per germline (reference sequence). The CDR3 sequence is 15 residues long. DNA for the CDR3: TGTGCCAGTAAGCAGACGCAGACTAGAGCCGGGGAGCTGTTTTTT. Its protein is CASKQTQTRAGELFF. Variable domain in full (rest from reference TRBV19 and TRBJ2-2): DGGITQSPKYLFRKEGQNVTLSCEQNLNHDAMYWYRQDPGQGLRLIYYSQIVNDFQKGDIAEGYSVSREKKESFPLTVTSAQKNPTAFYLCASKQTQTRAGELFFGEGSRLTVL.

The rearrangement uses TRBV4-1 and TRBJ1-4; perhaps TRBD1 as D (6 bases). The CDR3 runs to 15 residues. Germline assignment: CDR1 MGHRA and CDR2 YSYEKL. V gave up 4 bases and J gave up 4 bases, with 13 bases separating them. CDR3: CASSRGQMGNEKLFF. The CDR3 DNA reads as TGCGCCAGCAGCCGAGGACAGATGGGTAATGAAAAACTGTTTTTT.

V and J are TRBV5-1 and TRBJ2-6; 7 bases fit TRBD1. The V segment lost 7 bases and the J segment 2 bases; nucleotides outside the gene matches: 6. This CDR3 has 15 residues. Germline V lookup: CDR1 SGHRS, CDR2 YFSETQ. The chain's CDR3 is CASDQTGPGANVLTF. In DNA form, the CDR3 reads TGCGCCAGCGATCAGACAGGGCCTGGGGCCAACGTCCTGACTTTC.

The CDR3 here is CASSVTPSYEQYF. For the CDR3, the DNA is TGTGCCAGCAGCGTAACACCTTCCTACGAGCAGTACTTC. The V and J genes are TRBV9 and TRBJ2-7; D gene ambiguous. The CDR3 loop spans 13 amino acids. The ends were cut back, 1 base at V and 1 base at J, with 6 bases in the middle. Germline V CDR1 and CDR2: SGDLS, YYNGEE.

The chain carries TRBV28 and TRBJ1-2, with unresolved D. CDR1 MDHEN and CDR2 SYDVKM come from the germline V gene. V was trimmed by 3 bases and J by 6 bases, leaving 11 bases between them. The CDR3 consists of 13 residues. The CDR3 sequence is CASSFRWGDGYTF. CDR3 coding DNA: TGTGCCAGCAGTTTTCGATGGGGAGATGGCTACACCTTC.

The chain combines TRBV30 with TRBJ2-1; 7 bases are a match to TRBD2. Germline V lookup: CDR1 GTSNPN, CDR2 SVGIG (reference sequence). The CDR3 has 15 residues. V shed 3 bases and J 5 bases; nucleotides not matched to a gene: 10. CDR3 protein: CAWRREGRRNNEQFF. CDR3 DNA: TGTGCCTGGAGGAGGGAGGGGCGCAGAAACAATGAGCAGTTCTTC.

The chain has TRBV2 and TRBJ1-6, with a weak D call TRBD1 (5 bases). The germline V gene has CDR1 SNHLY and CDR2 FYNNEI. This CDR3 is built from 15 residues. The germline V and J ends were trimmed by 8 bases and 2 bases, with 13 bases remaining between them. CDR3 loop: CASAPSGAYNSPLHF. In nucleotides, the CDR3 is TGTGCCAGCGCCCCTTCGGGGGCCTATAATTCACCCCTCCACTTT.

Worth noting for this clone: Additional DNA sequences in this sample encode the identical CDR3. The chain is built from TRBV3-1 (or the pseudogene TRBV3-2) and TRBJ1-2; tentatively, D is TRBD1 (6 bases). The length of the CDR3 is 13 residues. V was trimmed by 1 base and J by 5 bases, leaving 8 bases between them. Germline CDR1 reads LGHDT; CDR2 reads YNNKEL (reference sequence). The CDR3: CASSQGTVYGYTF. Written as DNA, the CDR3 is TGTGCCAGCAGCCAAGGGACAGTTTATGGCTACACCTTC.

The chain combines TRBV5-5 with TRBJ1-1; 7 bases map to TRBD1. V dropped 5 bases and J dropped 1; count of bases not matched to a gene: 2. Germline V CDR1 and CDR2: SGHKS, YYEKEE (reference sequence). There are 13 residues in the CDR3. CDR3 region: CASSRQGNTEAFF. The CDR3 DNA is TGTGCCAGCAGTCGACAGGGGAACACTGAAGCTTTCTTT. The whole variable domain, remainder taken from reference TRBV5-5 and TRBJ1-1, is DAGVTQSPTHLIKTRGQQVTLRCSPISGHKSVSWYQQVLGQGPQFIFQYYEKEERGRGNFPDRFSARQFPNYSSELNVNALLLGDSALYLCASSRQGNTEAFFGQGTRLTVV.

The gene calls are TRBV19 and TRBJ1-5; D unresolved. Per the germline V gene, CDR1 is LNHDA and CDR2 is SQIVND (reference sequence). The CDR3 is made up of 12 amino acids. V was clipped by 1 base and J by 7 bases, with 5 bases between them. This CDR3 is CASSIVGQPQHF. The DNA for the CDR3 is TGTGCCAGTAGTATAGTGGGCCAGCCCCAGCATTTT. The whole variable domain, remainder taken from reference TRBV19 and TRBJ1-5, is DGGITQSPKYLFRKEGQNVTLSCEQNLNHDAMYWYRQDPGQGLRLIYYSQIVNDFQKGDIAEGYSVSREKKESFPLTVTSAQKNPTAFYLCASSIVGQPQHFGDGTRLSIL.

The rearrangement joins TRBV5-8 to TRBJ1-5; D unresolved. The CDR3 contains 13 residues. Trimming cost V 4 bases and J 0 bases, with 5 bases left between them. From germline, CDR1 is SGHTS and CDR2 YDEGEE. CDR3 protein: CASSDYSNQPQHF. The CDR3, as DNA: TGTGCCAGCAGCGACTATAGCAATCAGCCCCAGCATTTT.

V is TRBV18 and J is TRBJ1-1; 7 nucleotides align to TRBD1. The J segment lost 2 bases and the V segment lost 1 base, leaving 4 bases of the junction unmatched. The CDR3 sequence is 15 residues long. CDR1 KGHSH and CDR2 LQKENI come from the germline V gene. This CDR3 reads CASSPQGTANTEAFF. CDR3 nucleotides: TGTGCCAGCTCACCACAGGGGACAGCAAACACTGAAGCTTTCTTT.

This rearrangement joins TRBV3-1 (or the pseudogene TRBV3-2) to TRBJ1-4; D is unresolved. Germline-derived CDR1 and CDR2 are LGHDT and YNNKEL (reference sequence). V dropped 4 bases and J dropped 10 bases, with 19 bases sitting between them. The CDR3 sequence is 15 residues long. CDR3 region: CASSRDNSRPVKLFF. DNA of the CDR3: TGTGCCAGCAGCCGAGACAATTCTCGTCCGGTAAAACTGTTTTTT.

This clone showed up just once. The gene calls are TRBV7-3 and TRBJ2-3; 9 bases are a match to TRBD2. The V segment lost 2 bases and the J segment 3 bases; nucleotides outside the gene matches: 6. The CDR3 runs 16 residues. Germline CDR1 SGHTA, CDR2 FQGTGA. In nucleotides, the CDR3 is TGTGCCAGCAGCTTATCCCTAGCGGGGAGTACAGATACGCAGTATTTT. It codes for CASSLSLAGSTDTQYF.

The rearrangement uses TRBV27 and TRBJ1-6, with TRBD1 matching 11 bases. In germline, CDR1 is MNHEY, CDR2 SMNVEV (reference sequence). The V gene end was trimmed by 4 bases and the J gene end by 10 bases; junction bases not matched to a gene: 3. The CDR3 is 14 amino acids. The DNA for the CDR3 is TGTGCCAGCAGTTCCCGGACAGGGGGCTCACCCCTCCACTTT. The encoded protein is CASSSRTGGSPLHF.

This clone occurred once. DNA of the CDR3: TGTGCCAGCTCACCAAAGGGGTCCTACGAGCAGTACTTC. This translates into CASSPKGSYEQYF. V and J are TRBV18 and TRBJ2-7; D might be TRBD1 (5 bases). Per germline, CDR1 KGHSH and CDR2 LQKENI. The CDR3 is made up of 13 amino acids. V dropped 2 bases and J dropped 1 base, with 6 bases sitting between them. Full variable domain (outside the CDR3, taken from reference TRBV18 and TRBJ2-7): NAGVMQNPRHLVRRRGQEARLRCSPMKGHSHVYWYRQLPEEGLKFMVYLQKENIIDESGMPKERFSAEFPKEGPSILRIQQVVRGDSAAYFCASSPKGSYEQYFGPGTRLTVT.

The chain is built from TRBV7-2 and TRBJ1-1, with 8 bases identical to TRBD1. V trimming: 5 bases; J trimming: 2 bases; junction bases outside the gene matches: 7. Per germline, CDR1 SGHTA and CDR2 FQGNSA. This CDR3 has 15 residues. The CDR3 DNA is TGTGCCAGCAGCGGAGGGACAGGCGAAAACACTGAAGCTTTCTTT. Its translation: CASSGGTGENTEAFF.

J is TRBJ1-5 and V is TRBV18; D is ambiguous. V was clipped by 2 bases and J by 0 bases, with 11 bases between them. The CDR3 runs 16 residues. Germline V gene lookup returns CDR1 KGHSH and CDR2 LQKENI. This chain's CDR3 is CASSPIQILSNQPQHF. CDR3 DNA sequence: TGTGCCAGCTCACCAATTCAGATTCTTAGCAATCAGCCCCAGCATTTT.

The CDR3 DNA reads as TGTGCCAGCAGCTCCCCCCGGGGACAGTCCACAGATACGCAGTATTTT. Protein sequence: CASSSPRGQSTDTQYF. V and J are TRBV28 and TRBJ2-3; 7 nucleotides line up with TRBD1. Looked up from germline, CDR1 is MDHEN and CDR2 is SYDVKM. V was clipped by 6 bases and J by 2 bases; unmatched bases: 11. This CDR3 has 16 amino acids.

The rearrangement uses TRBV6-5 and TRBJ2-1, with 9 bases matching TRBD2. The V gene's germline CDR1 is MNHEY and CDR2 SVGAGI. Unmatched junction bases numbered 6, after V lost 2 bases and J lost 4 bases. The CDR3 has 16 residues. The CDR3 reads CASSYPAGGEYNEQFF. CDR3 coding DNA: TGTGCCAGCAGTTACCCGGCGGGGGGGGAATACAATGAGCAGTTCTTC.

The genes are TRBV28 and TRBJ1-3, with a possible D match to TRBD1 (5 bases). The CDR3 is 17 residues long. CDR1 MDHEN and CDR2 SYDVKM come from the germline V gene. Trimming took 2 bases from V and 7 from J, leaving 21 bases between them. The CDR3 DNA follows: TGTGCCAGCAGTTTAACGGGCCTGGGGCAGGGCCGTAACACCATATATTTT. Protein: CASSLTGLGQGRNTIYF.

About this clone: At one end, the junction sequence differs from germline, possibly due to a read error. The chain joins TRBV20-1 to TRBJ1-6, with 7 bases fitting TRBD1. The CDR3 spans 17 residues. Germline V gene lookup returns CDR1 DFQATT and CDR2 SNEGSKA (reference sequence). The CDR3 coding sequence is TGCAGCGCTAATGATAGGGGCACGGGGACAGTATATTCACCCCTCCACTTT. Amino acids: CSANDRGTGTVYSPLHF.

The rearrangement joins TRBV6-4 to TRBJ2-1; D possibly corresponds to TRBD2 (6 bases). This CDR3 has 15 amino acids. Germline CDR1 MRHNA, CDR2 SNTAGT. V was clipped by 5 bases and J by 4 bases, with 15 bases between them. The CDR3: CASSSEGGNYNEQFF. CDR3 in DNA: TGTGCCAGCAGTTCGGAGGGAGGAAATTACAATGAGCAGTTCTTC.

This chain connects TRBV28 to TRBJ1-3; 8 nucleotides agree with TRBD1. The CDR3 loop spans 14 amino acids. Germline V CDR1 and CDR2: MDHEN, SYDVKM. Trimming cost V 10 bases and J 3 bases; bases outside gene matches: 8. This chain's CDR3 is CATKDRVGGNTIYF. DNA for the CDR3: TGTGCCACCAAGGACAGGGTCGGTGGAAACACCATATATTTT.

CDR3 in amino acids: CAISEWGREETQYF. CDR3 DNA: TGTGCCATCAGTGAGTGGGGGCGGGAAGAGACCCAGTACTTC. The J gene is TRBJ2-5, the V gene TRBV10-3, with D possibly being TRBD1 (6 bases). Trimming took 1 base from V and 3 from J, leaving 9 bases between them. Germline assignment: CDR1 ENHRY and CDR2 SYGVKD. The CDR3 length is 14 residues.

V usage is TRBV28 and J usage is TRBJ1-2; 11 bases are a match to TRBD1. V shed 8 bases and J 6 bases; nucleotides not matched to a gene: 8. There are 14 residues in the CDR3. The germline V gene has CDR1 MDHEN and CDR2 SYDVKM. The CDR3 region has the DNA TGTGCCAGCCTGGCGGGGGGACAGGGGGATGGCTACACCTTC. This translates into CASLAGGQGDGYTF.

The rearrangement uses TRBV15 and TRBJ1-6; D unresolved. The V end was cut by 0 bases, the J end by 12 bases, with 6 bases between. CDR1 is LNHNV, CDR2 YYDKDF, per germline (reference sequence). There are 12 residues in the CDR3. CDR3 coding DNA: TGTGCCACCAGCAGAGATAATGTACCCCTCCACTTT. Its protein is CATSRDNVPLHF.

This sequence joins TRBV4-1 and TRBJ2-2; 12 bases fit TRBD2. V shed 1 base, J shed 6 bases, and the junction held 15 bases outside the gene matches. The CDR3 extends over 20 amino acids. Germline values: CDR1 MGHRA, CDR2 YSYEKL. DNA of the CDR3: TGCGCCAGCAGCCAAGTAGCCACCGGGCTAGCGGGAGGGGGGTCCGGGGAGCTGTTTTTT. Its protein is CASSQVATGLAGGGSGELFF.